This passage covers 12 T cell receptor beta chains from one sample sequenced in a study of blood T cell repertoires in COVID-19 (dated by TCRdb to 2018 to 2020). The protocol used for the library was the immunoSEQ multiplex PCR assay. The table comes from immuneACCESS by way of TCRdb, which keeps in-frame sequences with V and J called. Part of the clones is missing from these tables; in studies checked, under half for an unresolved V gene and the rest for unknown reasons. The sample table records approximately 46,000 clones; around 90% of these occur just once. In total, the top ten clones hold just under 6.5% of the sample. The sample was peripheral blood. The receptors were sampled from a man between 65 and 85 years old with active COVID-19.

This clone has just a few counts. The V call is TRBV5-1, the J call TRBJ2-1, with 8 nucleotides matching TRBD1. The CDR3 loop spans 15 amino acids. The V gene's germline CDR1 is SGHRS and CDR2 YFSETQ. With 5 bases clipped from V and 12 bases from J, the junction kept 16 bases outside the gene matches. The CDR3 coding sequence is TGCGCCAGCAGAGTAACGGGACAGGACCCATCAAGGCAGTTCTTC. Residues: CASRVTGQDPSRQFF.

This chain uses TRBV20-1 with TRBJ1-1; unclear D gene. This CDR3 comprises 11 residues. The V gene's germline CDR1 is DFQATT and CDR2 SNEGSKA (reference sequence). The germline V and J ends were trimmed by 2 bases and 5 bases, with 6 bases remaining between them. The CDR3 DNA sequence: TGCAGTGCTAGAAGGGAGACTGAAGCTTTCTTT. Translating it yields CSARRETEAFF.

The chain joins TRBV11-2 to TRBJ2-5; 7 positions agree with TRBD1. The CDR3 covers 14 residues. Trimming removed 5 bases from V and 3 bases from J; junction bases left unmatched: 6. Germline loops: CDR1 SGHAT, CDR2 FQNNGV. The CDR3 reads CASSPGTAKETQYF. As DNA, the CDR3 is TGTGCCAGCAGCCCAGGGACAGCTAAAGAGACCCAGTACTTC.

V and J are TRBV11-2 and TRBJ2-5; unclear D gene. This CDR3 is 12 amino acids long. V lost 6 bases and J lost 5, with 10 bases in between. Germline CDR1 is SGHAT and CDR2 is FQNNGV. The DNA for the CDR3 is TGTGCCAGCAGTCCCGCCTATGAGACCCAGTACTTC. It translates to CASSPAYETQYF.

This clone was seen only a few times. This rearrangement joins TRBV20-1 to TRBJ2-7; 11 bases agree with TRBD2. Germline CDR1 DFQATT, CDR2 SNEGSKA (reference sequence). The CDR3 is made up of 15 amino acids. Germline trimming cut 3 bases from V and 3 bases from J; bases unmatched to any gene: 7. This chain's CDR3 is CSASVASGGNYEQYF. CDR3 in DNA: TGCAGTGCTAGTGTGGCTAGCGGGGGGAACTACGAGCAGTACTTC.

The rearrangement links TRBV6-5 to TRBJ2-5; 8 bases line up with TRBD2. Germline lookup yields CDR1 MNHEY and CDR2 SVGAGI. The CDR3 runs 15 residues. V shed 0 bases and J 5 bases; nucleotides not matched to a gene: 5. Written as DNA, the CDR3 is TGTGCCAGCAGTTACTCGAGCGGGGGCGGGGAGACCCAGTACTTC. It codes for CASSYSSGGGETQYF.

The chain employs TRBV30 and TRBJ1-2, with 7 bases identical to TRBD1. V shed 4 bases, J shed 7 bases, and the junction held 12 bases outside the gene matches. This CDR3 is 14 amino acids long. The germline CDR1 and CDR2 sequences are GTSNPN and SVGIG (reference sequence). CDR3 sequence (DNA): TGTGCCTGGAAAGGTGGAACAGGGGCTGTTGGCTACACCTTC. Its translation is CAWKGGTGAVGYTF.

This clone was observed once. The chain has TRBV4-1 and TRBJ1-2, with TRBD1 matching 8 bases. V was clipped by 4 bases and J by 8 bases; unmatched bases: 12. Germline-derived CDR1 and CDR2 are MGHRA and YSYEKL. The CDR3 spans 15 residues. CDR3 region: CASSPSGQALSGYTF. The DNA for the CDR3 is TGCGCCAGCAGCCCATCGGGACAGGCGCTTTCGGGCTACACCTTC.

The chain links TRBV6-2 or TRBV6-3 to TRBJ2-1, with D possibly being TRBD2 (5 bases). The germline gives CDR1 MNHEY, CDR2 SVGEGT. The V end lost 0 bases, the J end lost 7 bases, and 13 bases lay between the germline ends. The CDR3 extends over 15 amino acids. In DNA, the CDR3 is TGTGCCAGCAGTTACTCGCGACTCCCGGGGAATGAGCAGTTCTTC. Residues: CASSYSRLPGNEQFF.

The V call is TRBV5-4, the J call TRBJ1-3; the match to TRBD1 covers 9 bases. The CDR3 extends over 16 amino acids. The germline gives CDR1 SGHNT, CDR2 YYREEE (reference sequence). The trim removed 0 bases at V and 0 bases at J, leaving 1 base unmatched. This chain's CDR3 is CASSLGGQGSGNTIYF. CDR3 nucleotides: TGTGCCAGCAGCTTGGGGGGACAGGGCTCTGGAAACACCATATATTTT. Variable domain in full (rest from reference TRBV5-4 and TRBJ1-3): ETGVTQSPTHLIKTRGQQVTLRCSSQSGHNTVSWYQQALGQGPQFIFQYYREEENGRGNFPPRFSGLQFPNYSSELNVNALELDDSALYLCASSLGGQGSGNTIYFGEGSWLTVV.

This clone was found once. J is TRBJ1-1 and V is TRBV3-1 (or the pseudogene TRBV3-2); tentatively, D is TRBD1 (5 bases). Germline V gene lookup returns CDR1 LGHDT and CDR2 YNNKEL (reference sequence). The CDR3 runs 13 residues. With 4 bases removed from V and 8 bases from J, the gap between germline ends came to 14 bases. The CDR3 DNA is TGTGCCAGCAGCCTCGTAAGCTCAGGGGAAGCTTTCTTT. Its protein is CASSLVSSGEAFF.

The chain couples TRBV7-2 to TRBJ2-7, with 15 bases identical to TRBD2. The CDR3 contains 18 residues. The J segment lost 0 bases and the V segment lost 6 bases, leaving 9 bases of the junction unmatched. Germline loops: CDR1 SGHTA, CDR2 FQGNSA. The CDR3 is CASRPGTSGGLYSYEQYF. CDR3 coding DNA: TGTGCCAGCAGGCCTGGGACTAGCGGGGGGCTTTACTCCTACGAGCAGTACTTC.